One sample yielded the 8 T cell receptor beta chains listed below, sequenced in a study. One entry per CDR3 protein results from TCRdb running MiXCR on the 5' RACE reads. The data show 35,000 to 50,000 distinct CDR3 sequences, approximately 28% seen once. Input material: tumor-infiltrating memory CD4+ T cells sorted from the breast tumor. Regarding subset: memory CD4+ T cells, CD4+CD45RO+CD25-. Receptors were obtained from a female donor with breast cancer.

Only a few counts were recorded for this clonotype. The gene calls are TRBV29-1 and TRBJ2-7; the D is unclear. CDR1 is SQVTM and CDR2 is ANQGSEA in the germline V gene. The CDR3 is 14 residues long. The V gene lost 4 bases and the J gene lost 1 base, with 14 bases spanning the gap. CDR3 sequence (DNA): TGCAGCGTTGGTAACTTACCTTTTTCCTACGAGCAGTACTTC. Its protein product is CSVGNLPFSYEQYF.

By share, this clonotype ranks as medium-sized (0.01 to 0.1%). The rearrangement links TRBV4-2 to TRBJ2-1; 10 bases fit TRBD2. Germline CDR1 is LGHNA and CDR2 is YNFKEQ. The V segment lost 4 bases and the J segment 4 bases; nucleotides outside the gene matches: 4. The CDR3 has 15 residues. The CDR3 loop reads CASSPGLAEYNEQFF. CDR3 sequence (DNA): TGTGCCAGCAGCCCAGGACTAGCGGAGTACAATGAGCAGTTCTTC.

The DNA of the CDR3 is TGTGCCAGCAGTCTTTTCTCTCCGATATCCAGAAACATTCAGTACTTC. Translated: CASSLFSPISRNIQYF. This chain uses TRBV2 with TRBJ2-4; D remains ambiguous. CDR1 and CDR2 (germline): SNHLY, FYNNEI. V dropped 5 bases and J dropped 6 bases, with 20 bases sitting between them. The CDR3 runs 16 residues.

As to this clonotype: The missing conserved phenylalanine or tryptophan at the end of this CDR3 makes a read error likely. Because the CDR3's place on the DNA is in doubt, the DNA is left out and the CDR3 is given as listed by TCRdb. This chain joins TRBV4-2 and TRBJ2-1; the D segment call TRBD1 is taken from the table without a DNA check. Germline CDR1 LGHNA, CDR2 YNFKEQ. The CDR3 comprises 15 residues, both ends counted. The CDR3 region is CASSQDRQGAFHMAV.

V usage is TRBV5-6 and J usage is TRBJ2-7, with D perhaps given as TRBD1 or TRBD2 (5 bases each). V lost 6 bases, J lost 4 bases, and 14 bases lay in between. The CDR3 has 13 amino acids. CDR1 and CDR2 from the germline V gene are SGHDT and YYEEEE. The CDR3 protein is CASNNRDGYEQYF. In nucleotides, the CDR3 is TGTGCCAGCAACAACCGGGACGGATACGAGCAGTACTTC.

Notes on this clonotype: This may come from a read error, since a much larger clone is one base off. This sequence joins TRBV5-1 and TRBJ2-2, with D perhaps matching TRBD1 or TRBD2 (5 bases each). There are 13 residues in the CDR3. The V gene lost 8 bases and the J gene lost 1 base, with 9 bases spanning the gap. Germline V gives CDR1 SGHRS, CDR2 YFSETQ. CDR3 bases: TGCGCCAGTAGGGACGTGAACACCGGGGAGCTGTTTTTT. This translates into CASRDVNTGELFF.

The chain carries TRBV7-7 and TRBJ2-7, with TRBD1 as a possible D gene (6 bases). Germline-derived CDR1 and CDR2 are SSHAT and FNYEAQ (reference sequence). V was cut by 0 bases and J by 3 bases, with 9 bases left in between. This CDR3 is built from 14 residues. CDR3 in amino acids: CASSLAPDSYEQYF. CDR3 DNA sequence: TGTGCCAGCAGCTTAGCGCCGGACAGCTACGAGCAGTACTTC.

This clonotype was counted between two and nine times. This chain connects TRBV28 to TRBJ2-4, with 8 bases aligning to TRBD1. CDR3 size: 17 residues. V was pared by 9 bases and J by 1 base, with 14 bases of the junction left unmatched. CDR1 MDHEN and CDR2 SYDVKM come from the germline V gene. CDR3 region: CASRAVDRVFAKNIQYF. CDR3 sequence (DNA): TGTGCCAGTCGGGCCGTGGACAGGGTCTTCGCCAAAAACATTCAGTACTTC.